These 11 T cell receptor beta chains were all obtained from the same sample, sequenced in a study of T cell repertoires in cytomegalovirus infection. These TCRs' antigens remain unknown. TCRdb used MiXCR to reprocess the reads, holding one entry per CDR3 protein. The sample shows approximately 590,000 distinct CDR3 sequences, 40% of them seen only once. The sequences come from cultured PBMCs, collected from culture after CMV antigen stimulation. The receptors were gathered from a human donor in good health (CMV status not recorded). Some clones in this sample may be carry-over from other donors' samples.

This sequence joins TRBV7-2 and TRBJ2-1; D is ambiguous. Germline CDR1 is SGHTA and CDR2 is FQGNSA. The CDR3 spans 13 residues. Between the trimmed V and J ends, which lost 5 bases and 7 bases, there was a span of 12 bases. The CDR3 region is CASSPEPLNEQFF. The CDR3 DNA reads as TGTGCCAGCAGCCCCGAACCCTTAAATGAGCAGTTCTTC.

The gene calls are TRBV7-6 and TRBJ2-5, with D perhaps TRBD1 or TRBD2 (5 bases each). CDR1 and CDR2 from the germline V gene are SGHVS and FNYEAQ. V lost 6 bases and J lost 4, with 21 bases in between. The CDR3 has 16 amino acids. In DNA form, the CDR3 reads TGTGCCAGCAGTCGTCCCACCAGCCAGGGACGAGAGACCCAGTACTTC. It translates to CASSRPTSQGRETQYF.

This clonotype was counted a few times. The V call is TRBV4-1, the J call TRBJ2-5, with D possibly being TRBD2 (7 bases). V was pared by 3 bases and J by 3 bases, with 17 bases between. The germline gives CDR1 MGHRA, CDR2 YSYEKL. The CDR3 consists of 16 residues. This CDR3 is CASSHPPEGGEETQYF. The CDR3 DNA reads as TGCGCCAGCAGCCACCCCCCGGAGGGGGGGGAAGAGACCCAGTACTTC.

This clonotype showed up just a few times. V gene TRBV19 combines with J gene TRBJ1-5; no clear D gene. V lost 5 bases to trimming and J lost 5 bases, with 10 bases between them. This CDR3 has 13 residues. Germline V gene sequence: CDR1 LNHDA, CDR2 SQIVND (reference sequence). The CDR3 spells CASSYGEDQPQHF. For the CDR3, the DNA is TGTGCCAGTAGTTACGGGGAGGATCAGCCCCAGCATTTT.

This rearrangement joins TRBV7-2 to TRBJ2-5, with 10 bases that match TRBD2. Germline lookup yields CDR1 SGHTA and CDR2 FQGNSA. The V gene end was trimmed by 1 base and the J gene end by 5 bases; junction bases not matched to a gene: 1. This CDR3 has 14 residues. This CDR3 reads CASSLERGGETQYF. As DNA, the CDR3 is TGTGCCAGCAGCTTAGAGCGGGGGGGCGAGACCCAGTACTTC. Looking up the rest from reference TRBV7-2 and TRBJ2-5 gives the full variable domain: GAGVSQSPSNKVTEKGKDVELRCDPISGHTALYWYRQSLGQGLEFLIYFQGNSAPDKSGLPSDRFSAERTGGSVSTLTIQRTQQEDSAVYLCASSLERGGETQYFGPGTRLLVL.

The chain employs TRBV11-2 and TRBJ2-7; a possible D gene is TRBD2 (6 bases). Germline V gene data show CDR1 as SGHAT and CDR2 as FQNNGV. The CDR3 sequence is 12 residues long. V was shortened by 5 bases and J by 6 bases, with 11 bases between the two germline ends. The CDR3 protein is CASSILASEQYF. The CDR3 coding sequence is TGTGCCAGCAGCATACTAGCATCCGAGCAGTACTTC.

This clonotype came up a few times. The chain combines TRBV10-3 with TRBJ2-7, with TRBD1 as a possible D gene (5 bases). The CDR3 is 14 residues long. Trimming removed 0 bases at V and 5 bases at J, with 11 bases between. Germline lookup yields CDR1 ENHRY and CDR2 SYGVKD. CDR3 nucleotide sequence: TGTGCCATCAGTGAGTCTTCGAAAGGGGACGAGCAGTACTTC. This sequence encodes CAISESSKGDEQYF.

The V and J genes are TRBV3-1 and TRBJ2-3; the match to TRBD2 covers 7 bases. V lost 6 bases to trimming and J lost 11 bases; unmatched junction nucleotides: 11. Germline loops: CDR1 LGHDT, CDR2 YNNKEL (reference sequence). CDR3 size: 13 residues. CDR3 nucleotides: TGTGCCAGCAGGGGAGGGGACTACTTGATGCAGTATTTT. It is translated as CASRGGDYLMQYF.

This clonotype was seen a handful of times. The chain links TRBV11-3 to TRBJ2-3; TRBD2 matches at 8 bases. The CDR3 covers 15 residues. The V and J ends lost 11 bases and 2 bases, in that order; junction bases with no gene match: 12. Germline V gene sequence: CDR1 SGHNT, CDR2 YENEEA. This CDR3 is CARIRGGPVTDTQYF. In nucleotides, the CDR3 is TGTGCCCGGATCCGGGGGGGCCCGGTCACAGATACGCAGTATTTT.

This clonotype has only a few counts. This chain uses TRBV4-3 with TRBJ2-7; D unclear. Germline CDR1 is LGHNA and CDR2 is YSLEER. V lost 1 base to trimming and J lost 0 bases, with 10 bases between them. The length of the CDR3 is 15 residues. The chain's CDR3 is CASSQGQQLSYEQYF. The CDR3 DNA reads as TGCGCCAGCAGCCAAGGGCAACAGCTCTCCTACGAGCAGTACTTC.

The CDR3 spells CSVGGRGLYNEQFF. The CDR3 DNA reads TGCAGCGTTGGAGGCAGGGGGCTATACAATGAGCAGTTCTTC. The V gene is TRBV29-1, the J gene TRBJ2-1; 8 nucleotides line up with TRBD1. Germline trimming cut 4 bases from V and 4 bases from J; bases unmatched to any gene: 6. Germline V CDR1 and CDR2: SQVTM, ANQGSEA. This CDR3 has 14 amino acids.